The clone carrying this TCR beta chain was seen at least ten times. This entry comes from a study of regulatory T cells in long-lasting Graves disease. The time point here: newly diagnosed GD, antithyroid drugs for less than 3 months. The TCR library was prepared using RNA isolated from PBMCs. The CDR3 consists of 16 residues. Trimming at V came to 3 bases and at J to 3 bases, leaving 4 bases not matched to a gene. Per the germline V gene, CDR1 is LGHDT and CDR2 is YNNKEL (reference sequence). TCR beta libraries were built with iRepertoire HTBI primers and Arm-PCR of CDR3 regions. TCRdb called the multiplex PCR reads again in MiXCR, with one record for every CDR3 protein. The table includes under 700,000 distinct CDR3 sequences, 16% detected once. These data were also filed under a second study, of T cells in Graves' hyperthyroidism and ophthalmopathy. This second study says: Each diagnosis drew on symptoms, thyroxine, TRAb, thyroid ultrasound and orbital computed tomography findings.

Sequencing was performed on peripheral blood mononuclear cells (PBMCs), taken at new diagnosis, from a patient treated with antithyroid drugs. The chain carries TRBV3-1 and TRBJ2-7; 14 positions agree with TRBD2. This TCR came from a woman aged 40 to 65 with Graves disease. The CDR3 loop reads CASSHGLAGGYYEQYF. CDR3 coding DNA: TGTGCCAGCAGCCACGGACTAGCGGGGGGTTACTACGAGCAGTACTTC.